This T cell receptor beta chain derives from a study of T cells in Graves' hyperthyroidism and ophthalmopathy. This clonotype was detected many times. Its antigen is unknown. Study-wide points: Researchers report that a 13 V-J model separated ophthalmopathy from stable hyperthyroidism.

Germline CDR1 MNHEY, CDR2 SMNVEV (reference sequence). The V gene end was trimmed by 5 bases and the J gene end by 5 bases; junction bases not matched to a gene: 3. The CDR3 is made up of 14 amino acids. PBMCs were collected from a 10 ml volume of fresh peripheral blood. From RNA transcripts, TCR beta CDR3 regions were amplified. The primer set for the first-round RT-PCR of the TCR CDR3 was HTBI. TCRdb re-called the multiplex PCR reads through MiXCR, storing one row per CDR3 protein. The sample includes roughly 740,000 distinct CDR3 sequences, around 15% of them seen just once. Material: blood. This sequence was found in a man between 18 and 35 years old with Graves' hyperthyroidism. The chain uses TRBV27 and TRBJ2-7; 13 bases line up with TRBD2. CDR3 sequence (DNA): TGTGCCAGCAGTCACGGGACTAGCGGGAACGAGCAGTACTTC. It codes for CASSHGTSGNEQYF.